This T cell receptor beta chain was found in a study of blood T cell repertoires in COVID-19. About the research overall: T cells, B-cell-depleted T cells, or PBMCs supplied cDNA or gDNA.

Per the study methods: Amplification from reference gene primers served as the basis for estimated nucleated cell counts. Data came from immunoSEQ multiplex PCR; TCRdb stores just in-frame clones and leaves some out. That table furnishes V, J and clone size, whereas the DNA furnished D and trimming. Of some 250,000 clones in the sample, around four fifths were seen once. The V end lost 4 bases, the J end lost 1 base, and 13 bases lay between the germline ends. Germline V gives CDR1 SQVTM, CDR2 ANQGSEA. There are 15 residues in the CDR3. The sequence was obtained from a man in his forties or fifties with acute or convalescent COVID-19. The sequenced material came from peripheral blood. The rearrangement uses TRBV29-1 and TRBJ2-2, with a possible D match to TRBD1 (6 bases). This chain's CDR3 is CSVAQGPLNTGELFF. The DNA for the CDR3 is TGCAGCGTTGCCCAGGGGCCTCTGAACACCGGGGAGCTGTTTTTT.